One and the same sample provided the 9 T cell receptor beta chains below, sequenced in a study of Graves' ophthalmopathy and Graves' hyperthyroidism. For repertoire sequencing, the TCR beta CDR3 regions were amplified from RNA transcripts. In the first round, RT-PCR was carried out with HTBI primers, and a multiplex PCR formed the second round. TCRdb re-derived calls from the multiplex PCR reads in MiXCR, one entry per CDR3 protein. This sample carries hundreds of thousands of distinct CDR3 sequences, over 15% of them seen once, and the ten largest clones take about 7%. The sequencing input was peripheral blood. The receptors stem from a woman aged 18-29 years with stable Graves' hyperthyroidism.

This clonotype was observed many times. The rearrangement links TRBV7-2 to TRBJ2-7, with D possibly called TRBD1 or TRBD2 (5 bases each). The V gene lost 1 base and the J gene lost 4 bases, with 11 bases spanning the gap. The CDR3 has 14 amino acids. CDR1 and CDR2 from the germline V gene are SGHTA and FQGNSA. This chain's CDR3 is CASSLGGRAYEQYF. CDR3 DNA sequence: TGTGCCAGCAGCTTAGGGGGACGCGCTTACGAGCAGTACTTC.

This clonotype was recorded many times. The chain uses TRBV2 and TRBJ1-1, with D unclear. The CDR3 runs 12 residues. Trimming took 7 bases from V and 8 from J, leaving 14 bases between them. Germline CDR1 and CDR2: SNHLY and FYNNEI. Here the CDR3 reads CASIDRTSEAFF. CDR3 in DNA: TGTGCCAGCATCGATAGGACCTCAGAAGCTTTCTTT.

At least ten counts were recorded for this clonotype. The rearrangement uses TRBV28 and TRBJ1-2, with TRBD1 identical over 7 bases. The V gene's germline CDR1 is MDHEN and CDR2 SYDVKM. V lost 6 bases and J lost 3; bases outside the gene matches: 7. The CDR3 runs 14 residues. CDR3 DNA: TGTGCCAGCAGCCATGACAGGGTTGACTATGGCTACACCTTC. Amino acids: CASSHDRVDYGYTF.

This clonotype was seen ten or more times. The J gene is TRBJ1-1, the V gene TRBV2; tentative D call: TRBD1 (5 bases). This CDR3 has 16 residues. V was clipped by 6 bases and J by 0 bases, with 17 bases between them. The germline V gene has CDR1 SNHLY and CDR2 FYNNEI. The CDR3 is CASSALGGGLNTEAFF. The CDR3 DNA reads as TGTGCCAGCAGCGCCCTCGGTGGGGGGTTGAACACTGAAGCTTTCTTT.

In its sample, this clonotype was seen many times. CDR3 nucleotides: TGTGCCAGTAGTTCGGGGTCCCCAGGGTACGAGCAGTACTTC. Amino acid sequence: CASSSGSPGYEQYF. The rearrangement joins TRBV19 to TRBJ2-7; D may be TRBD1 or TRBD2 (5 bases each). Germline loops: CDR1 LNHDA, CDR2 SQIVND (reference sequence). The CDR3 extends over 14 amino acids. The V end lost 5 bases, the J end lost 4 bases, and 15 bases lay between the germline ends.

This clonotype was counted at least ten times. The V and J genes are TRBV4-1 and TRBJ1-1, with D tentatively TRBD1 (6 bases). The V and J ends lost 1 base and 0 bases respectively, with 12 bases between them. Looked up from germline, CDR1 is MGHRA and CDR2 is YSYEKL. The CDR3 runs to 16 residues. CDR3 amino acids: CASSQVRGGVNTEAFF. The CDR3 nucleotides are TGCGCCAGCAGCCAAGTCAGGGGCGGCGTGAACACTGAAGCTTTCTTT.

Note on this clonotype: Germline and junction disagree at one end, which may indicate a read error. For the CDR3, the DNA is TGCGCCATCAGCTTCGGAGGAACTGGAAACACCATATATTTT. Residues: CAISFGGTGNTIYF. The V and J genes are TRBV5-1 and TRBJ1-3, with D hard to call. The CDR3 contains 14 residues. Germline CDR1 reads SGHRS; CDR2 reads YFSETQ. Together with reference TRBV5-1 and TRBJ1-3, the CDR3 gives the full variable domain: KAGVTQTPRYLIKTRGQQVTLSCSPISGHRSVSWYQQTPGQGLQFLFEYFSETQRNKGNFPGRFSGRQFSNSRSEMNVSTLELGDSALYLCAISFGGTGNTIYFGEGSWLTVV.

The CDR3 coding sequence is TGTGCCAGTAGTCCCCCCGGGGATCCTACCGGCTACACCTTC. Translating it yields CASSPPGDPTGYTF. The chain recombines TRBV19 with TRBJ1-2; D remains ambiguous. This CDR3 is built from 14 residues. The germline V gene has CDR1 LNHDA and CDR2 SQIVND (reference sequence). V was clipped by 5 bases and J by 8 bases, with 18 bases between them.

The V call is TRBV6-1, the J call TRBJ1-5; D is unresolved. This CDR3 is 12 amino acids long. The V end lost 8 bases, the J end lost 0 bases, and 5 bases lay between the germline ends. From germline, CDR1 is MNHNS and CDR2 SASEGT. CDR3 DNA sequence: TGTGCCAGCGAATATAGCAATCAGCCCCAGCATTTT. Protein sequence: CASEYSNQPQHF.